This record covers a single T cell receptor (beta chain). The entry originates in a study of OX40 agonist ivuxolimab in advanced cancers. Germline CDR1 reads SEHNR; CDR2 reads FQNEAQ (reference sequence). The CDR3 runs 13 residues. V gave up 2 bases and J gave up 6 bases, with 10 bases separating them. Data came from immunoSEQ multiplex PCR; TCRdb stores just in-frame clones and leaves some out. The data show roughly 110,000 clones, about nine tenths seen once. Here the sequenced sample was CD4+ or CD8+ T cells sorted from blood, taken in a trial of the OX40 agonist ivuxolimab. This chain connects TRBV7-9 to TRBJ1-2; D ambiguous. The TCR was taken from an adult with an advanced solid tumor such as melanoma, head and neck, liver or kidney cancer. CDR3 DNA sequence: TGTGCCAGCAGCTTAATCCCCGGGGATGGCTACACCTTC. This gives the protein CASSLIPGDGYTF.